At least ten counts were recorded for the clone carrying this TCR beta chain. Antigen unknown. Using its own MiXCR run on the reads, TCRdb lists one record per CDR3 protein. The table has about 100,000 distinct CDR3 sequences, 23% seen once. V gave up 1 base and J gave up 4 bases, with 19 bases separating them. CDR1 is SGHVS and CDR2 is FQNEAQ in the germline V gene. The CDR3 runs 17 residues. The data are from a study of T cell repertoires in cytomegalovirus infection. Study background: CMV infection together with matching HLA type was indicated by public TCR beta signatures. Study outcomes and limitations: Using cumulative public TCR beta family frequency, the authors identified those who carried CMV together with the relevant HLA. HLA-C-restricted CMV-specific TCR beta clonotypes were dominant in the ex vivo response.

The rearrangement joins TRBV7-8 to TRBJ1-2, with D maybe TRBD1 (6 bases). The sample was CD8+ T cells from PBMCs. This receptor was identified in a human donor in good health (CMV status not recorded). Some clones in this sample may be carry-over from other donors' samples. CDR3 sequence reads: CASSLVGGQPDLYGYTF. CDR3 coding DNA: TGTGCCAGCAGCTTAGTGGGTGGACAGCCAGACCTCTATGGCTACACCTTC.